The next 24 T cell receptor beta chains were all read from a single sample in a study of blood T cell repertoires in COVID-19. TCRdb's copy holds only in-frame clones and misses some; the assay was immunoSEQ multiplex PCR. Of about 250,000 clones listed, roughly 91% were seen once; the top ten hold 8.8%. Sequenced: PBMCs or T cells enriched from blood (not recorded which). These receptors originate from a man aged 40-49 years who had recovered from COVID-19.

The chain couples TRBV5-6 to TRBJ1-6; TRBD1 might be the D (5 bases). The V gene lost 1 base and the J gene lost 0 bases, with 8 bases spanning the gap. The CDR3 totals 16 residues. The V gene's germline CDR1 is SGHDT and CDR2 YYEEEE. The chain's CDR3 is CASSLPGGSYNSPLHF. Here the CDR3 DNA reads TGTGCCAGCAGCTTGCCCGGGGGCTCCTATAATTCACCCCTCCACTTT.

V and J are TRBV6-6 and TRBJ1-5; 8 bases fit TRBD1. Germline V CDR1 and CDR2: MNHNY, SVGAGI (reference sequence). The CDR3 runs to 13 residues. The V segment lost 11 bases and the J segment 4 bases; nucleotides outside the gene matches: 7. The CDR3 DNA is TGTGCCGTAACGACAGGGGTAAATCAGCCCCAGCATTTT. Residues: CAVTTGVNQPQHF.

The chain couples TRBV6-6 to TRBJ2-1; 11 nucleotides match TRBD2. Trimming at V came to 4 bases and at J to 7 bases, leaving 3 bases not matched to a gene. The CDR3 totals 14 residues. Germline values: CDR1 MNHNY, CDR2 SVGAGI (reference sequence). The CDR3 is CASSFSGGVNEQFF. Written as DNA, the CDR3 is TGTGCCAGCAGTTTTAGCGGGGGGGTGAATGAGCAGTTCTTC.

This clone was recorded a few times. This sequence joins TRBV7-8 and TRBJ2-2; TRBD2 aligns across 10 bases. The CDR3 is 16 amino acids. Trimming cost V 8 bases and J 5 bases; bases outside gene matches: 11. Germline V gene data show CDR1 as SGHVS and CDR2 as FQNEAQ. CDR3 DNA: TGTGCCAGCTCGAGGCTAGCGGGAGTTCAAACCGGGGAGCTGTTTTTT. Encoded protein: CASSRLAGVQTGELFF. Drawing the rest from reference TRBV7-8 and TRBJ2-2, the complete variable domain is GAGVSQSPRYKVAKRGQDVALRCDPISGHVSLFWYQQALGQGPEFLTYFQNEAQLDKSGLPSDRFFAERPEGSVSTLKIQRTQQEDSAVYLCASSRLAGVQTGELFFGEGSRLTVL.

This sequence joins TRBV9 and TRBJ1-6, with unresolved D. V shed 0 bases and J shed 7 bases, with 8 bases lying between them. The CDR3 contains 14 residues. Germline CDR1 is SGDLS and CDR2 is YYNGEE. The CDR3 region is CASSVEQKNSPLHF. CDR3 DNA: TGTGCCAGCAGCGTAGAACAGAAGAATTCACCCCTCCACTTT.

This clone was recorded once. J is TRBJ1-1 and V is TRBV19; the D gene is possibly TRBD1 (5 bases). This CDR3 region has 14 residues. From germline, CDR1 is LNHDA and CDR2 SQIVND (reference sequence). Trimming pared 5 bases from V and 1 base from J, leaving 11 bases between. This CDR3 reads CASSGGWGNTEAFF. In DNA form, the CDR3 reads TGTGCCAGTAGTGGGGGGTGGGGGAACACTGAAGCTTTCTTT.

V and J are TRBV7-9 and TRBJ2-3; 7 nucleotides match TRBD2. The CDR3 covers 17 residues. Germline V gene data show CDR1 as SEHNR and CDR2 as FQNEAQ (reference sequence). Trimming took 1 base from V and 1 from J; bases not matched to a gene: 8. The CDR3 loop is CASSLGLGTMGTDTQYF. In DNA form, the CDR3 reads TGTGCCAGCAGCTTAGGTTTAGGGACTATGGGCACAGATACGCAGTATTTT.

J is TRBJ1-2 and V is TRBV2, with 7 bases fitting TRBD1. This CDR3 contains 15 residues. CDR1 and CDR2 (germline): SNHLY, FYNNEI. Trimming at V came to 6 bases and at J to 0 bases, leaving 7 bases not matched to a gene. The CDR3: CASRGQALANYGYTF. The CDR3 nucleotides read TGTGCCAGCAGAGGACAGGCGCTAGCTAACTATGGCTACACCTTC. The variable domain in full, with the rest retrieved from reference TRBV2 and TRBJ1-2, is EPEVTQTPSHQVTQMGQEVILRCVPISNHLYFYWYRQILGQKVEFLVSFYNNEISEKSEIFDDQFSVERPDGSNFTLKIRSTKLEDSAMYFCASRGQALANYGYTFGSGTRLTVV.

The V call is TRBV15, the J call TRBJ2-1, with D perhaps TRBD1 (7 bases). This CDR3 has 15 residues. Trimming removed 0 bases from V and 9 bases from J, with 15 bases in between. Germline CDR1 reads LNHNV; CDR2 reads YYDKDF (reference sequence). The CDR3 is CATSRDRAGGGEQFF. CDR3 bases: TGTGCCACCAGCAGAGATAGGGCAGGGGGAGGTGAGCAGTTCTTC.

In DNA, the CDR3 is TGTGCCAGCAACCCCTTGGACAGTCAAGCGCCCCAGCATTTT. Its protein product is CASNPLDSQAPQHF. The chain is built from TRBV7-9 and TRBJ1-5; tentative D call: TRBD1 (6 bases). The CDR3 contains 14 residues. Germline CDR1 is SEHNR and CDR2 is FQNEAQ (reference sequence). The V gene lost 7 bases and the J gene lost 9 bases, with 19 bases spanning the gap.

The chain is built from TRBV2 and TRBJ1-1; 10 bases match TRBD1. Trimming took 8 bases from V and 8 from J; bases not matched to a gene: 14. The CDR3 has 15 residues. Germline loops: CDR1 SNHLY, CDR2 FYNNEI. The CDR3 protein is CASEPVQTGGREAFF. The DNA of the CDR3 is TGTGCCAGCGAACCCGTACAGACAGGGGGCCGGGAAGCTTTCTTT. Complete variable domain (other parts from reference TRBV2 and TRBJ1-1): EPEVTQTPSHQVTQMGQEVILRCVPISNHLYFYWYRQILGQKVEFLVSFYNNEISEKSEIFDDQFSVERPDGSNFTLKIRSTKLEDSAMYFCASEPVQTGGREAFFGQGTRLTVV.

The rearrangement joins TRBV6-1 to TRBJ2-7; 8 nucleotides align to TRBD1. Germline loops: CDR1 MNHNS, CDR2 SASEGT. CDR3 size: 16 residues. Unmatched junction bases numbered 8, after V lost 4 bases and J lost 0 bases. The CDR3 loop is CASSAKRTGSSYEQYF. The CDR3 nucleotides are TGTGCCAGCAGTGCAAAAAGGACAGGGAGCTCCTACGAGCAGTACTTC.

DNA of the CDR3: TGTGCCAGCAGTTTATTGGGGCAGGTAATTGGCTACACCTTC. This codes for CASSLLGQVIGYTF. The J gene is TRBJ1-2, the V gene TRBV28; maybe TRBD1 (5 bases). Germline V gene lookup returns CDR1 MDHEN and CDR2 SYDVKM. The CDR3 contains 14 residues. V lost 1 base to trimming and J lost 7 bases, with 13 bases between them.

The rearrangement joins TRBV6-5 to TRBJ1-4; D is perhaps TRBD1 (6 bases). V was clipped by 4 bases and J by 4 bases, with 13 bases between them. CDR1 is MNHEY and CDR2 is SVGAGI in the germline V gene. CDR3 length equals 15 residues. The CDR3 region has the DNA TGTGCCAGCAGTTTTCTGACAGGTCGTAATGAAAAACTGTTTTTT. Amino acids: CASSFLTGRNEKLFF.

The chain couples TRBV12-3 or TRBV12-4 to TRBJ1-2, with 10 bases that match TRBD1. V trimming: 4 bases; J trimming: 9 bases; junction bases outside the gene matches: 5. CDR3 length: 13 amino acids. CDR3 in amino acids: CASSSGQGSRYTF. The CDR3 DNA reads as TGTGCCAGCAGTTCGGGACAGGGGTCTCGCTACACCTTC.

This clone was observed a handful of times. The V and J genes are TRBV30 and TRBJ2-1; D is possibly TRBD2 (6 bases). Trimming shortened V by 0 bases and J by 6 bases, and 18 bases separated the two germline ends. There are 16 residues in the CDR3. The germline V gene has CDR1 GTSNPN and CDR2 SVGIG (reference sequence). CDR3: CAWSVSTAMGGNEQFF. The CDR3 DNA reads as TGTGCCTGGAGTGTATCCACAGCGATGGGGGGCAATGAGCAGTTCTTC.

The CDR3 loop reads CASSYMEHGELFF. CDR3 sequence (DNA): TGTGCCAGCAGTTACATGGAGCACGGGGAGCTGTTTTTT. The rearrangement links TRBV6-5 to TRBJ2-2, with D unclear. V dropped 2 bases and J dropped 7 bases, with 8 bases sitting between them. The length of the CDR3 is 13 residues. Per germline, CDR1 MNHEY and CDR2 SVGAGI.

The chain carries TRBV4-2 and TRBJ2-5; TRBD1 agrees at 8 bases. The V gene end was trimmed by 4 bases and the J gene end by 5 bases; junction bases not matched to a gene: 12. There are 16 residues in the CDR3. Germline CDR1 is LGHNA and CDR2 is YNFKEQ. The CDR3 DNA reads as TGTGCCAGCAGCCTAGGACCGGGACAGGCCGTCGAGACCCAGTACTTC. Its protein is CASSLGPGQAVETQYF.

This chain uses TRBV4-3 with TRBJ1-2; a weak D match, TRBD1 (5 bases). Germline V gene data show CDR1 as LGHNA and CDR2 as YSLEER. The CDR3 length is 13 residues. V lost 3 bases, J lost 5 bases, and 10 bases lay in between. The CDR3 protein is CASSQLQGYGYTF. The CDR3 DNA reads as TGCGCCAGCAGCCAGCTCCAGGGTTATGGCTACACCTTC.

The chain carries TRBV5-1 and TRBJ1-2; 8 nucleotides match TRBD1. Germline CDR1 and CDR2: SGHRS and YFSETQ. The CDR3 loop spans 19 amino acids. V dropped 2 bases and J dropped 4; count of bases not matched to a gene: 19. The CDR3 DNA reads TGCGCCAGCAGCTTCGTTGCCACTGGACAGGGTCCTCTTAGCTATGGCTACACCTTC. The encoded protein is CASSFVATGQGPLSYGYTF.

The V and J genes are TRBV7-3 and TRBJ2-7; D may be TRBD2 (5 bases). CDR3 length: 16 amino acids. CDR1 and CDR2 from the germline V gene are SGHTA and FQGTGA. Trimming stripped 0 bases from V and 4 bases from J, with 16 bases between. CDR3 sequence reads: CASSLTGRTRGYEQYF. CDR3 nucleotide sequence: TGTGCCAGCAGCTTAACGGGCAGGACCCGGGGATACGAGCAGTACTTC.

The CDR3 sequence: CSVGDDSRMLGEKLFF. The CDR3 DNA is TGCAGCGTAGGGGATGACAGTAGGATGTTGGGTGAAAAACTGTTTTTT. The chain couples TRBV29-1 to TRBJ1-4; D perhaps matches TRBD1 (5 bases). The germline V gene encodes CDR1 SQVTM and CDR2 ANQGSEA. The CDR3 extends over 16 amino acids. With 6 bases removed from V and 7 bases from J, the gap between germline ends came to 24 bases. The whole variable domain, remainder taken from reference TRBV29-1 and TRBJ1-4, is SAVISQKPSRDICQRGTSLTIQCQVDSQVTMMFWYRQQPGQSLTLIATANQGSEATYESGFVIDKFPISRPNLTFSTLTVSNMSPEDSSIYLCSVGDDSRMLGEKLFFGSGTQLSVL.

This clone was observed once. The chain uses TRBV29-1 and TRBJ2-3, with TRBD2 identical over 8 bases. The germline V gene has CDR1 SQVTM and CDR2 ANQGSEA. This CDR3 has 14 amino acids. Germline trimming cut 5 bases from V and 2 bases from J; bases unmatched to any gene: 6. The CDR3 here is CSVQLAGHTDTQYF. CDR3 DNA: TGCAGCGTTCAATTAGCGGGGCACACAGATACGCAGTATTTT.

The chain carries TRBV19 and TRBJ2-1; TRBD1 is a possible D gene (6 bases). CDR3 size: 14 residues. Germline-derived CDR1 and CDR2 are LNHDA and SQIVND (reference sequence). V was clipped by 6 bases and J by 7 bases, with 16 bases between them. Written as DNA, the CDR3 is TGTGCCAGTAGGGAACAGGGTTTTTTGAATGAGCAGTTCTTC. This sequence encodes CASREQGFLNEQFF.